The rows below give T cell receptor beta chains drawn from one sample of a study of vaccination and CD4 T cells after COVID-19. These receptors' targets are unknown. TCRdb called the PCR reads again in MiXCR, with one record for every CDR3 protein. Here the sample spans about 24,000 distinct CDR3 sequences, approximately 56% being singletons. The sample was CD4+ T cells from blood, cultured in vitro, taken after SARS-CoV-2 vaccination. All receptors derive from a human donor who received a COVID-19 vaccine. Both conserved end residues are part of each CDR3. A D gene is named only where the DNA matches it firmly. For some rows the clone size is stated as once, few or many, or as a class when expanded; others skip it.

size,V,D,J,DNA,CDR3
-,TRBV5-4,TRBD1,TRBJ2-5,TGTGCCAGCAGCCCGGACAGGGGGCTCGAGACCCAGTACTTC,CASSPDRGLETQYF
-,TRBV12-5,-,TRBJ1-5,TGTGCTAGTGGTTTGGCCCCAGGGGTGCCTTGGTATCAGCCCCAGCATTTT,CASGLAPGVPWYQPQHF
few,TRBV19,-,TRBJ1-5,TGTGCCACAAACCCCGACGGAAGCAATCAGCCCCAGCATTTT,CATNPDGSNQPQHF
-,TRBV20-1,-,TRBJ1-2,TGCAGTGCTAGATCGGGGGTGGGGCTCTATGGCTACACCTTC,CSARSGVGLYGYTF
few,TRBV6-1,TRBD1,TRBJ1-6,TGTGCCAGCAGGTCAGCTCCTGGGGGACAGCTCCACTTT,CASRSAPGGQLHF
-,TRBV5-1,TRBD1,TRBJ1-2,TGCGCCAGCAGCTGGGCGACAGGGGGCAACTATGGCTACACCTTC,CASSWATGGNYGYTF
-,TRBV2,TRBD2,TRBJ2-1,TGTGCCAGCAGTGAGCGCGGGAGAGCCCACAATGAGCAGTTCTTC,CASSERGRAHNEQFF
few,TRBV30,-,TRBJ1-3,TGTGCCTGGAGTGTTGAGCGAAACACCATATATTTT,CAWSVERNTIYF
-,TRBV19,-,TRBJ1-2,TGTGCCAGTAGTATAGATATTTATGGGTATGGCTACACCTTC,CASSIDIYGYGYTF
-,TRBV19,-,TRBJ2-2,TGTGCCAGTAGTGGGCTGCCAGGGACTTTGGGCACCGGGGAGCTGTTTTTT,CASSGLPGTLGTGELFF
once,TRBV23-1,TRBD1,TRBJ2-7,TGCGCCAGCATTCCGGGACAGCCCTACGAGCAGTACTTC,CASIPGQPYEQYF
-,TRBV19,-,TRBJ2-3,TGTGCGGGGGGGGGGCCACACCGTAGCACAGATACGCAGTATTTT,CAGGGPHRSTDTQYF
-,TRBV2,-,TRBJ1-2,TGTGCCAGCAGCCAACTCCCAGCACAGGGTGATGGCTACACCTTC,CASSQLPAQGDGYTF
-,TRBV6-1,-,TRBJ1-2,TGTGCCAGCAGTACATTTAACTATGGCTACACCTTC,CASSTFNYGYTF
-,TRBV6-5,TRBD1,TRBJ2-2,TGTGCCAGCAGTTACCGACAGGGACACACCGGGGAGCTGTTTTTT,CASSYRQGHTGELFF
-,TRBV25-1,-,TRBJ2-5,TGTGCCAGCTCATCAGGCGGGATAGCAGAGACCCAGTACTTC,CASSSGGIAETQYF
-,TRBV7-9,TRBD2,TRBJ2-7,TGTGCCAGCAGCCCCCCCGGGGGGTGGTACTACGAGCAGTACTTC,CASSPPGGWYYEQYF
few,TRBV20-1,-,TRBJ2-2,TGCAGTGCTAGAGATCCCAGACAGGCCGCGAACACCGGGGAGCTGTTTTTT,CSARDPRQAANTGELFF
-,TRBV25-1,-,TRBJ1-1,TGTGCCACAGGGGAGAACACTGAAGCTTTCTTT,CATGENTEAFF
-,TRBV20-1,-,TRBJ2-1,TGCAGTGCTAGAGATGTAGGGTATGAGCAGTTCTTC,CSARDVGYEQFF
-,TRBV10-3,-,TRBJ1-2,TGTGCCATCAGTGAGTACAGGGCCCCTGGCTACACCTTC,CAISEYRAPGYTF
once,TRBV5-5,-,TRBJ1-4,TGTGCCAGCAGCTTGGGCGAGGGAAAACTGTTTTTT,CASSLGEGKLFF
-,TRBV4-1,TRBD1,TRBJ1-5,TGCGCCAGCAGCCAGAGACAGGGTGGAGATCAGCCCCAGCATTTT,CASSQRQGGDQPQHF
-,TRBV6-1,-,TRBJ2-7,TGTGCCAGTAGACAGGCGTCCTACGAGCAGTACTTC,CASRQASYEQYF
few,TRBV7-7,TRBD1,TRBJ1-1,TGTGCCAGCAGCTCTAAAACAGGGGCTGAAGCTTTCTTT,CASSSKTGAEAFF
-,TRBV20-1,TRBD2,TRBJ2-5,TGCAGTGCTAGTGCGGCCGAAGCGGGGGCTGAAGAGACCCAGTACTTC,CSASAAEAGAEETQYF
few,TRBV2,TRBD1,TRBJ2-5,TGTGCCAGCAAGGACGGGACAGTGTACCAAGAGACCCAGTACTTC,CASKDGTVYQETQYF
-,TRBV2,-,TRBJ2-5,TGTGCCAGCAAGGGCCCCTCGTACCAAGAGACCCAGTACTTC,CASKGPSYQETQYF
-,TRBV6-1,-,TRBJ1-2,TGTGCCAGCACCCTCGGGCCAAGCTATGGCTACACCTTC,CASTLGPSYGYTF
-,TRBV25-1,TRBD1,TRBJ1-5,TGTGCCAGCGGGGGACAGGGGGCAGGTCAGCCCCAGCATTTT,CASGGQGAGQPQHF
few,TRBV21-1,-,TRBJ2-3,TGTGCCAGCAGCATCCAGGACTCGGGGGATACGCAGTATTTT,CASSIQDSGDTQYF
once,TRBV11-2,TRBD1,TRBJ1-2,TGTGCCAGCAGCGGGGACAGCTATGGCTACACCTTC,CASSGDSYGYTF
few,TRBV2,TRBD1,TRBJ1-6,TGTGCCAGCAGTGGACAGGGAAATTCACCCCTCCACTTT,CASSGQGNSPLHF
-,TRBV30,TRBD1,TRBJ1-2,TGTGCCTGGTCCCTCTCGGGACAGGGGGTACCCTATGGCTACACCTTC,CAWSLSGQGVPYGYTF
-,TRBV20-1,-,TRBJ1-1,TGCAGTGCTAGGGGGGGGGTACGGGATGAAGCTTTCTTT,CSARGGVRDEAFF
-,TRBV19,TRBD1,TRBJ1-1,TGTGCCAGTAGTCTACAGGGGGACGGCACTGAAGCTTTCTTT,CASSLQGDGTEAFF
-,TRBV27,-,TRBJ1-2,TGTGCCAGCAGTTCCATTTCAGGGGAACGCGGCTACACCTTC,CASSSISGERGYTF
-,TRBV7-2,-,TRBJ2-2,TGTGCCAGCAGCTTTCGACAGGGAGGCACCGGGGAGCTGTTTTTT,CASSFRQGGTGELFF
-,TRBV27,-,TRBJ1-1,TGTGCCAGCTCGAACACTGAAGCTTTCTTT,CASSNTEAFF
few,TRBV10-3,-,TRBJ2-5,TGTGCCATCAGTGAAGGACTCAGCCAGGAGACCCAGTACTTC,CAISEGLSQETQYF
few,TRBV6-1,TRBD1,TRBJ1-2,TGTGCCAGCACACGGGACAGCCGAGATGGCTACACCTTC,CASTRDSRDGYTF
few,TRBV20-1,-,TRBJ1-3,TGCAGTGCTAGAGAACCGAGCTCTGGAAACACCATATATTTT,CSAREPSSGNTIYF
-,TRBV7-2,-,TRBJ1-6,TGTGCCAGCAGCTTAGCAGGGAAATTCTCACCCCTCCACTTT,CASSLAGKFSPLHF
-,TRBV29-1,TRBD1,TRBJ1-5,TGCAGCGTTGTAGAGGGGGCTGAGCCCCAGCATTTT,CSVVEGAEPQHF
-,TRBV6-1,TRBD1,TRBJ1-5,TGTGCCAGCACCTCTAGGGAGGGGGCTTCTCAGCCCCAGCATTTT,CASTSREGASQPQHF